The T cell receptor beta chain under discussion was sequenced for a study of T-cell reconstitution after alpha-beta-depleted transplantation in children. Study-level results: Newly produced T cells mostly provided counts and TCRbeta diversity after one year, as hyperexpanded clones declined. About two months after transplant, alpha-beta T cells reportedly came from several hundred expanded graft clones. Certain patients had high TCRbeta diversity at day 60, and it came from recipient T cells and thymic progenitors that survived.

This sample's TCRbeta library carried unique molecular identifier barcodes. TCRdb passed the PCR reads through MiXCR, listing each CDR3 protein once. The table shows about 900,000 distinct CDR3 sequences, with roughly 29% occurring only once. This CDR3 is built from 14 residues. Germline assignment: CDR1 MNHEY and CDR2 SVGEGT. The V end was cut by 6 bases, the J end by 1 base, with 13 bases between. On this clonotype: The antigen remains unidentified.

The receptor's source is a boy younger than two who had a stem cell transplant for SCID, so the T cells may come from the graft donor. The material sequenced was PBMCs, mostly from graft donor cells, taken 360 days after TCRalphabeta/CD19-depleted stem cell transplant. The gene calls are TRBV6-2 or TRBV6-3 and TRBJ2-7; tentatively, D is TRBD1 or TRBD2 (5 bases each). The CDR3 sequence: CASSRGRVSYEQYF. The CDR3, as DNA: TGTGCCAGCAGCCGGGGACGAGTGTCCTACGAGCAGTACTTC.